A selection of T cell receptor beta chains follows, all from one sample in a study of cytomegalovirus exposure and HLA in healthy donors. The table came from immunoSEQ multiplex PCR; TCRdb's copy has only in-frame clones and leaves some out. The data show about 280,000 clones, with approximately 87% seen just once and approximately 0.95% held by the top ten. The specimen was PBMCs. The origin of the receptors is a woman between 18 and 29 years old in good health and CMV-seronegative. Both conserved end residues are part of each CDR3. A D gene is named only where the DNA matches it firmly. Rows may omit the clone size; those that give it use once, few, many or a size class.

TRBJ1-1	TRBV2	-	-	CASSEAQGKAFF	TGTGCCAGCAGTGAAGCGCAGGGAAAGGCTTTCTTT
TRBJ1-2	TRBV7-3	TRBD1	-	CASSPTDRGSGYTF	TGTGCCAGCAGCCCTACAGACAGGGGGTCTGGCTACACCTTC
TRBJ1-2	TRBV5-6	TRBD1	-	CASSLAGQGGYTF	TGTGCCAGCAGCTTGGCGGGACAGGGCGGCTACACCTTC
TRBJ2-5	TRBV5-6	TRBD2	-	CASSRWTSGRARETQYF	TGTGCCAGCAGCCGCTGGACTAGCGGGAGGGCCAGAGAGACCCAGTACTTC
TRBJ1-3	TRBV9	TRBD1	-	CASSANRGGGNTIYF	TGTGCCAGCAGTGCGAACAGGGGCGGTGGAAACACCATATATTTT
TRBJ2-1	TRBV2	TRBD2	-	CASSRRTSGEEQFF	TGTGCCAGCAGTCGACGGACTAGCGGGGAAGAGCAGTTCTTC
TRBJ2-7	TRBV11-2	TRBD2	-	CATRLAGVHEQYF	TGTGCCACCCGACTAGCGGGAGTCCACGAGCAGTACTTC
TRBJ2-7	TRBV28	-	once	CASLGHEQYF	TGTGCCAGCCTTGGGCACGAGCAGTACTTC
TRBJ1-4	TRBV4-2	-	-	CASSQVLGATNEKLFF	TGTGCCAGCAGCCAAGTTTTGGGCGCAACTAATGAAAAACTGTTTTTT
TRBJ2-7	TRBV27	TRBD2	-	CASSLRGGPSYEQYF	TGTGCCAGCAGTTTACGGGGGGGCCCATCCTACGAGCAGTACTTC
TRBJ2-2	TRBV5-1	-	-	CASSPMDRSGAGELFF	TGCGCCAGCAGCCCCATGGACAGGTCGGGGGCCGGGGAGCTGTTTTTT
TRBJ1-1	TRBV28	-	-	CASTGSRGNAEAFF	TGTGCCAGCACCGGGAGTCGGGGCAATGCTGAAGCTTTCTTT
TRBJ2-3	TRBV28	TRBD2	-	CASSSNGGGATDTQYF	TGTGCCAGCAGTTCGAACGGCGGGGGTGCCACAGATACGCAGTATTTT
TRBJ2-7	TRBV5-4	-	-	CASSLDRGEQYF	TGTGCCAGCAGCTTGGATAGGGGTGAGCAGTACTTC
TRBJ2-2	TRBV9	-	-	CASSVGALSTGELFF	TGTGCCAGCAGCGTAGGGGCATTGAGCACCGGGGAGCTGTTTTTT
TRBJ2-3	TRBV5-1	TRBD2	-	CASSLSTSGRLGGTDTQYF	TGCGCCAGCAGCTTGTCAACTAGCGGGAGATTGGGCGGCACAGATACGCAGTATTTT
TRBJ1-6	TRBV28	-	-	CASSPGLSSYNSPLHF	TGTGCCAGCAGCCCAGGGTTAAGCTCCTATAATTCACCCCTCCACTTT
TRBJ1-4	TRBV6-6	-	-	CASSYQGATNEKLFF	TGTGCCAGCAGTTACCAGGGCGCAACTAATGAAAAACTGTTTTTT
TRBJ1-1	TRBV15	-	once	CATSRVRVNTEAFF	TGTGCCACCAGCAGGGTCAGGGTCAACACTGAAGCTTTCTTT
TRBJ2-6	TRBV18	TRBD1	-	CASSPPIDRGPGANVLTF	TGTGCCAGCTCACCACCGATTGACAGGGGGCCTGGGGCCAACGTCCTGACTTTC
TRBJ1-2	TRBV5-6	-	-	CASSHTFGEGIGYTF	TGTGCCAGCAGCCATACCTTTGGGGAGGGAATTGGCTACACCTTC
TRBJ2-5	TRBV10-1	-	-	CASSAGSLVGRETQYF	TGCGCCAGCAGTGCGGGTAGTCTAGTGGGTCGGGAGACCCAGTACTTC
TRBJ2-1	TRBV9	-	-	CASSAELPGAYYNEQFF	TGTGCCAGCAGCGCCGAACTCCCTGGGGCCTACTACAATGAGCAGTTCTTC
TRBJ1-1	TRBV5-1	-	-	CASSFEVFTEAFF	TGCGCCAGCAGCTTTGAGGTTTTCACTGAAGCTTTCTTT
TRBJ1-4	TRBV28	-	few	CASRTQGLNEKLFF	TGTGCCAGCAGGACACAGGGTTTAAATGAAAAACTGTTTTTT
TRBJ1-4	TRBV28	-	once	CASSFGGVGNEKLFF	TGTGCCAGCAGTTTCGGGGGGGTGGGCAATGAAAAACTGTTTTTT
TRBJ1-5	TRBV7-9	TRBD1	-	CASSLQGVNQPQHF	TGTGCCAGCAGCTTACAGGGGGTAAATCAGCCCCAGCATTTT
TRBJ1-2	TRBV16	-	-	CASSPKHGQTTLYGYTF	TGTGCCAGCAGCCCCAAGCACGGACAGACTACTCTCTATGGCTACACCTTC
TRBJ2-5	TRBV25-1	TRBD2	-	CASSPGLANQETQYF	TGTGCCAGCAGTCCGGGACTAGCGAACCAAGAGACCCAGTACTTC
TRBJ2-1	TRBV28	TRBD2	-	CASSSWTSGSNEQFF	TGTGCCAGCAGTTCGTGGACTAGCGGGAGCAATGAGCAGTTCTTC
TRBJ2-1	TRBV7-2	TRBD2	once	CASSLDRPSGNNEQFF	TGTGCCAGCAGCTTAGATAGGCCTAGCGGTAACAATGAGCAGTTCTTC
TRBJ1-1	TRBV7-9	-	-	CASSYEILTEAFF	TGTGCCAGCAGTTATGAGATTCTCACTGAAGCTTTCTTT
TRBJ1-3	TRBV19	-	-	CASSRTGSGNTIYF	TGTGCCAGTAGTAGAACAGGCTCTGGAAACACCATATATTTT
TRBJ1-1	TRBV27	-	-	CASSFRVSPSTEAFF	TGTGCCAGCAGTTTCCGGGTGTCGCCCTCGACTGAAGCTTTCTTT
TRBJ2-1	TRBV9	-	-	CASSEKVSSYNEQFF	TGTGCCAGCAGCGAAAAAGTGAGCTCCTACAATGAGCAGTTCTTC
TRBJ2-1	TRBV4-1	TRBD2	-	CASSLLLAGVSAVEQFF	TGCGCCAGCAGCCTCCTATTAGCGGGAGTATCAGCTGTTGAGCAGTTCTTC